The 18 T cell receptor beta chains in this list originate from one sample, sequenced in a study of T cells in narcolepsy. Here immunoSEQ multiplex PCR was the method, and the copy in TCRdb shows in-frame clones only, minus some. The sample shows approximately 23,000 clones, around 85% of them seen only once. The sequencing input was memory (CD45RA-) CD4+ T cells from blood. These receptors were collected from a human donor in good health.

The chain is built from TRBV6-1 and TRBJ1-4, with 7 bases fitting TRBD1. Losses at the gene ends were 4 bases for V and 8 bases for J; bases not matched to a gene: 4. Looked up from germline, CDR1 is MNHNS and CDR2 is SASEGT. The CDR3 runs 13 residues. The CDR3 DNA reads TGTGCCAGCAGTGTTAAGGACAGGGAAAAACTGTTTTTT. This sequence encodes CASSVKDREKLFF.

V is TRBV5-6 and J is TRBJ1-2; maybe TRBD1 (5 bases). The germline V gene encodes CDR1 SGHDT and CDR2 YYEEEE. Trimming pared 4 bases from V and 1 base from J, leaving 14 bases between. This CDR3 region has 15 residues. Here the CDR3 reads CASSLTALYNYGYTF. The CDR3, as DNA: TGTGCCAGCAGCCTGACAGCCCTTTATAACTATGGCTACACCTTC. The full variable domain, its missing parts supplied by reference TRBV5-6 and TRBJ1-2, is DAGVTQSPTHLIKTRGQQVTLRCSPKSGHDTVSWYQQALGQGPQFIFQYYEEEERQRGNFPDRFSGHQFPNYSSELNVNALLLGDSALYLCASSLTALYNYGYTFGSGTRLTVV.

This rearrangement joins TRBV6-5 to TRBJ2-1; D is ambiguous. Germline V CDR1 and CDR2: MNHEY, SVGAGI. The V end lost 5 bases, the J end lost 3 bases, and 2 bases lay between the germline ends. The length of the CDR3 is 11 residues. CDR3 protein: CASSNYNEQFF. The CDR3 DNA is TGTGCCAGCAGTAACTACAATGAGCAGTTCTTC.

The V call is TRBV6-6, the J call TRBJ2-7, with 14 bases that match TRBD2. The V and J ends lost 6 bases and 4 bases, in that order; junction bases with no gene match: 5. The germline V gene encodes CDR1 MNHNY and CDR2 SVGAGI (reference sequence). This CDR3 is built from 15 residues. The CDR3 DNA follows: TGTGCCAGCAGCTCCCGACTAGCGGGGGGGTACGAGCAGTACTTC. Amino acid sequence: CASSSRLAGGYEQYF.

V and J are TRBV9 and TRBJ2-2, with D maybe TRBD2 (6 bases). V lost 3 bases and J lost 8, with 14 bases in between. Germline values: CDR1 SGDLS, CDR2 YYNGEE. The CDR3 spans 14 residues. CDR3 loop: CASSGGLASGELFF. The CDR3 DNA follows: TGTGCCAGCAGCGGCGGCCTAGCGTCTGGGGAGCTGTTTTTT.

The rearrangement links TRBV9 to TRBJ2-2; 7 positions agree with TRBD2. Trimming removed 0 bases from V and 1 base from J; junction bases left unmatched: 0. CDR1 SGDLS and CDR2 YYNGEE come from the germline V gene. The CDR3 consists of 15 residues. This CDR3 is CASSVAGGNTGELFF. CDR3 DNA: TGTGCCAGCAGCGTAGCGGGAGGGAACACCGGGGAGCTGTTTTTT.

The chain is built from TRBV5-1 and TRBJ2-1; D may match TRBD1 or TRBD2 (5 bases each). The CDR3 runs to 16 residues. Looked up from germline, CDR1 is SGHRS and CDR2 is YFSETQ. Trimming pared 2 bases from V and 7 bases from J, leaving 19 bases between. CDR3 protein: CASSFASRDGGNEQFF. The DNA for the CDR3 is TGCGCCAGCAGCTTTGCAAGCAGGGACGGCGGGAATGAGCAGTTCTTC.

The genes are TRBV18 and TRBJ1-3; D unclear. The germline gives CDR1 KGHSH, CDR2 LQKENI. V lost 3 bases and J lost 0, with 9 bases in between. The CDR3 totals 15 residues. The CDR3: CASSPSSVSGNTIYF. The CDR3 DNA is TGTGCCAGCTCACCTTCCTCGGTCTCTGGAAACACCATATATTTT. The full variable domain, in which reference TRBV18 and TRBJ1-3 provide the parts outside the CDR3, is NAGVMQNPRHLVRRRGQEARLRCSPMKGHSHVYWYRQLPEEGLKFMVYLQKENIIDESGMPKERFSAEFPKEGPSILRIQQVVRGDSAAYFCASSPSSVSGNTIYFGEGSWLTVV.

In nucleotides, the CDR3 is TGCAGCGTTGGAGGGGCAGGGGGACTCTACGAGCAGTACTTC. It codes for CSVGGAGGLYEQYF. The chain joins TRBV29-1 to TRBJ2-7, with D maybe TRBD1 (7 bases). The CDR3 totals 14 residues. Trimming pared 4 bases from V and 3 bases from J, leaving 16 bases between. CDR1 is SQVTM, CDR2 ANQGSEA, per germline.

The chain is built from TRBV6-1 and TRBJ2-1; TRBD2 matches at 8 bases. CDR1 is MNHNS, CDR2 SASEGT, per germline. The ends lost 5 bases at V and 6 bases at J; junction bases unmatched: 6. CDR3 length: 14 residues. The CDR3 DNA follows: TGTGCCAGCAGTAGCGGGAGAATCAGCAATGAGCAGTTCTTC. Translation: CASSSGRISNEQFF.

The J gene is TRBJ2-1, the V gene TRBV10-1; TRBD2 matches at 7 bases. CDR3 size: 16 residues. Germline V gives CDR1 WNHNN, CDR2 SYGVQD (reference sequence). Unmatched junction bases numbered 11, after V lost 6 bases and J lost 3 bases. The CDR3 loop is CASSAAGSGGYNEQFF. The DNA for the CDR3 is TGCGCCAGCAGCGCCGCGGGCTCGGGGGGCTACAATGAGCAGTTCTTC.

This sequence joins TRBV5-1 and TRBJ2-1; D possibly corresponds to TRBD2 (5 bases). Trimming took off 4 bases at V and 6 bases at J, with 11 bases between the two ends. This CDR3 has 13 amino acids. CDR1 is SGHRS and CDR2 is YFSETQ in the germline V gene. CDR3 in amino acids: CASSVDGVNEQFF. DNA for the CDR3: TGCGCCAGCAGCGTCGACGGGGTCAATGAGCAGTTCTTC.

The rearrangement links TRBV7-2 to TRBJ2-5; 7 positions agree with TRBD2. The CDR3 has 13 residues. Germline V gene lookup returns CDR1 SGHTA and CDR2 FQGNSA. Trimming removed 8 bases from V and 7 bases from J; junction bases left unmatched: 10. CDR3 DNA sequence: TGTGCCAGCCTGGCGGGAGTTGGAGGGACCCAGTACTTC. Its protein product is CASLAGVGGTQYF.

The chain uses TRBV29-1 and TRBJ1-1; D remains unclear. The V end lost 1 base, the J end lost 5 bases, and 8 bases lay between the germline ends. This CDR3 is built from 12 residues. CDR1 is SQVTM, CDR2 ANQGSEA, per germline. The CDR3 DNA reads as TGCAGCGTTGAAGTGATCGGGACTGAAGCTTTCTTT. Its translation is CSVEVIGTEAFF.

The chain is built from TRBV7-8 and TRBJ2-1; 7 bases match TRBD2. Trimming cost V 3 bases and J 6 bases; bases outside gene matches: 17. The germline CDR1 and CDR2 sequences are SGHVS and FQNEAQ. This CDR3 spans 18 amino acids. CDR3 region: CASSLNPPPLAVSNEQFF. CDR3 sequence (DNA): TGTGCCAGCAGCTTGAACCCTCCGCCGCTAGCGGTCTCCAATGAGCAGTTCTTC.

The V gene is TRBV7-9, the J gene TRBJ1-3; D possibly corresponds to TRBD1 (5 bases). Germline lookup yields CDR1 SEHNR and CDR2 FQNEAQ (reference sequence). This CDR3 comprises 14 residues. Trimming removed 3 bases at V and 3 bases at J, with 9 bases between. In DNA, the CDR3 is TGTGCCAGCAGCTTGGCAGGGAGTGGAAACACCATATATTTT. This sequence encodes CASSLAGSGNTIYF.

The V gene is TRBV30, the J gene TRBJ2-1; D gene ambiguous. Deletions cut 4 bases from V and 7 bases from J, with 14 bases between. The CDR3 has 13 amino acids. The germline gives CDR1 GTSNPN, CDR2 SVGIG (reference sequence). CDR3 sequence (DNA): TGTGCCTGGAAAACAAAACGGCGAAATGAGCAGTTCTTC. Translated, it gives CAWKTKRRNEQFF.

This chain joins TRBV11-2 and TRBJ2-5; perhaps D is TRBD1 or TRBD2 (5 bases each). Trimming removed 5 bases from V and 3 bases from J, with 13 bases in between. The germline CDR1 and CDR2 sequences are SGHAT and FQNNGV. The CDR3 consists of 14 residues. CDR3 sequence reads: CASSSWGMEETQYF. CDR3 nucleotide sequence: TGTGCCAGCAGCAGCTGGGGGATGGAAGAGACCCAGTACTTC.